The sequence of this T cell receptor beta chain was determined in a study of radiation and T cells in renal cell carcinoma. Trimming at V came to 2 bases and at J to 4 bases, leaving 4 bases not matched to a gene. This CDR3 has 15 amino acids. Germline V gene data show CDR1 as MNHNY and CDR2 as SVGAGI (reference sequence). Study results and limitations: Pretreatment tumor biopsies were lacking, so baseline clonotypes are unknown.

Notes on this clone: Antigen: not known.

The data were produced by immunoSEQ multiplex PCR, yet TCRdb's version contains in-frame clones alone and is incomplete. The repertoire holds about 40,000 clones, with around four fifths as singletons. The time point was: blood 4 weeks post-SBRT, at nephrectomy. The sample's treatment: 15 Gy SBRT to primary tumor, nephrectomy 4 weeks later. Nephrectomy followed 15 Gy stereotactic body radiation by 4 weeks. The source material was blood, sampled from a patient whose treatment included radiotherapy and nephrectomy. The receptor was derived from a woman in her 70s with renal cell carcinoma. V and J are TRBV6-6 and TRBJ2-1; 8 nucleotides line up with TRBD1. The CDR3, as DNA: TGTGCCAGCAGTTACCAGGACAGGGAATACAATGAGCAGTTCTTC. The encoded protein is CASSYQDREYNEQFF.